The clone carrying this T cell receptor beta chain occurred a few times. What it binds is unknown. The primer mix had 60 Vbeta and 13 Jbeta primers. Some clones are missing from TCRdb's copy, which holds only in-frame ones; the method was immunoSEQ multiplex PCR. This sample has some 180,000 clones, with approximately 73% found just once. The data were taken from a study of cytomegalovirus exposure and HLA in healthy donors. Study details: Early release data held 75 million to 90 million unique TCRs from HLA-typed donors.

With 3 bases removed from V and 7 bases from J, the gap between germline ends came to 15 bases. CDR1 is SGHAT, CDR2 FQNNGV, per germline. The length of the CDR3 is 14 residues. Study-wide results and limits: Later work showed greater clonal expansion in HLA-associated TCR beta chains than in equally common others.

The sequencing sample was made of PBMCs. The chain carries TRBV11-2 and TRBJ1-2, with D possibly being TRBD1 (6 bases). This clonotype was sampled from a young woman in good health and CMV-seropositive. The CDR3 loop reads CASSLRQARGGYTF. The CDR3 DNA sequence: TGTGCCAGCAGCTTGAGACAGGCCAGAGGTGGCTACACCTTC. The variable domain in full, completed from reference TRBV11-2 and TRBJ1-2, reads EAGVAQSPRYKIIEKRQSVAFWCNPISGHATLYWYQQILGQGPKLLIQFQNNGVVDDSQLPKDRFSAERLKGVDSTLKIQPAKLEDSAVYLCASSLRQARGGYTFGSGTRLTVV.